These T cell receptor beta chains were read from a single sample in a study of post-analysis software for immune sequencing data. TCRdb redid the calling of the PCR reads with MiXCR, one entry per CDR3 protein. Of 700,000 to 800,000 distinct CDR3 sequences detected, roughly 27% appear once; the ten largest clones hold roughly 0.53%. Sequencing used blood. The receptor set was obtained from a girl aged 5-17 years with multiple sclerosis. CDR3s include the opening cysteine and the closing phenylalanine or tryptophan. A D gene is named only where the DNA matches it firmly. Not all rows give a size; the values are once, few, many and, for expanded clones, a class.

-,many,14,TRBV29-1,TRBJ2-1,TGCAGCGTTGTGGCGGGGAACCCCTACAATGAGCAGTTCTTC,CSVVAGNPYNEQFF
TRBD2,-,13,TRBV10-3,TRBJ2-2,TGTGCCTCGTCAAGCGGGGCCACCGGGGAGCTGTTTTTT,CASSSGATGELFF
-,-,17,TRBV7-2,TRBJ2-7,TGTGCCAGCAGCTCCATATCCACCGGGGCGAACGCCAACGAGCAGTACTTC,CASSSISTGANANEQYF
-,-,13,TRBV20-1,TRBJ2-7,TGCAGTGCTAGCGGGATCGAGGCCTACGAGCAGTACTTC,CSASGIEAYEQYF
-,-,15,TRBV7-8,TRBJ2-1,TGTGCCAGCAGCCGGGCCGGGGGTAAATTGAATGAGCAGTTCTTC,CASSRAGGKLNEQFF
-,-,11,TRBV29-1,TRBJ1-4,TGCAGCGTTGGTGCGGGGGGAAAACTGTTTTTT,CSVGAGGKLFF
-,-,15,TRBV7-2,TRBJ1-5,TGTGCCAGCAGCTTAAGGAGGGCTTTAGGACAGCCCCAGCATTTT,CASSLRRALGQPQHF
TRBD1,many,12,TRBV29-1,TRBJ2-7,TGCAGCGTGGATGGACAGGGTTACGAGCAGTACTTC,CSVDGQGYEQYF
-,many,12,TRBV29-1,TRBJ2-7,TGCAGCGTTAAACCGAGCTCCTACGAGCAGTACTTC,CSVKPSSYEQYF
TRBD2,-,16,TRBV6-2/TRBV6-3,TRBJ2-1,TGTGCCAGCAACTCCTGGGAACGGGAGGACAATGATGGGCAGTTCTTC,CASNSWEREDNDGQFF
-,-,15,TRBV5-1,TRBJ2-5,TGCGCCAGCAGCGGTTTTAGGGACACGCAAGAGACCCAGTACTTC,CASSGFRDTQETQYF